A selection of T cell receptor beta chains follows, all from one sample in a study of identical twins. TCRdb redid the calling of the 5' RACE reads with MiXCR, one entry per CDR3 protein. The repertoire holds about 530,000 distinct CDR3 sequences, with about a fifth as singletons. These records were also assigned to another study, of yellow fever vaccine responses in identical twins.

The sequenced sample was CD4+ T cells sorted from blood. The source is a woman between 18 and 29 years old in good health. Both conserved end residues are part of each CDR3. D genes are given only for firm matches. Clone size is given for some rows only: seen once, a few or many times, or a class if the clone is expanded.

cdr3_nt: TGCAGTGCTAGCGGGGGACAGGGTGGGGGGGAGACCCAGTACTTC
cdr3_aa: CSASGGQGGGETQYF
j_call: TRBJ2-5
v_call: TRBV20-1
clone_size: NA
d_call: TRBD1

cdr3_nt: TGTGCCAGCAGTTTTTGGGGTTACGAGCAGTACTTC
cdr3_aa: CASSFWGYEQYF
j_call: TRBJ2-7
v_call: TRBV28
clone_size: many
d_call: NA

cdr3_nt: TGTGCCATCTCCTCCGGGGGGAATACCGGGGAGCTGTTTTTT
cdr3_aa: CAISSGGNTGELFF
j_call: TRBJ2-2
v_call: TRBV10-3
clone_size: NA
d_call: TRBD2

cdr3_nt: TGCGCCAGCAGAAGATTCAGAGAGAATACCGGGGAGCTGTTTTTT
cdr3_aa: CASRRFRENTGELFF
j_call: TRBJ2-2
v_call: TRBV5-1
clone_size: NA
d_call: NA

cdr3_nt: TGTGCCAGCAGTCCCTCCGGGACAGTTCCTTCCGATGGCTACACCTTC
cdr3_aa: CASSPSGTVPSDGYTF
j_call: TRBJ1-2
v_call: TRBV12-3/TRBV12-4
clone_size: few
d_call: TRBD1

cdr3_nt: TGTGCCACCAGTGATAGGATGAGGAACACCGGGGAGCTGTTTTTT
cdr3_aa: CATSDRMRNTGELFF
j_call: TRBJ2-2
v_call: TRBV24-1
clone_size: NA
d_call: NA

cdr3_nt: TGTGCCAGCAGTTTAATCGGCGGCCCTAGAAACATTCAGTACTTC
cdr3_aa: CASSLIGGPRNIQYF
j_call: TRBJ2-4
v_call: TRBV28
clone_size: NA
d_call: NA

cdr3_nt: TGTGCCAGCAGTCCGACAGAGTCCACTGAAGCTTTCTTT
cdr3_aa: CASSPTESTEAFF
j_call: TRBJ1-1
v_call: TRBV12-3/TRBV12-4
clone_size: few
d_call: NA

cdr3_nt: TGTGCCAGCAGACTAGTTCAGTCCTACGAGCAGTACTTC
cdr3_aa: CASRLVQSYEQYF
j_call: TRBJ2-7
v_call: TRBV2
clone_size: few
d_call: NA

cdr3_nt: TGCGCCAGCAGCCCGGGGGCTAGCTTTCAAGTGGATTACAATGAGCAGTTCTTC
cdr3_aa: CASSPGASFQVDYNEQFF
j_call: TRBJ2-1
v_call: TRBV5-1
clone_size: few
d_call: NA

cdr3_nt: TGTGCCAGCAGTGAAGAACTATCCGCCGGGGAGCTGTTTTTT
cdr3_aa: CASSEELSAGELFF
j_call: TRBJ2-2
v_call: TRBV2
clone_size: NA
d_call: NA

cdr3_nt: TGCGCCAGCAGCTCTTCGGGGGTCTCCTACAATGAGCAGTTCTTC
cdr3_aa: CASSSSGVSYNEQFF
j_call: TRBJ2-1
v_call: TRBV5-1
clone_size: many
d_call: NA

cdr3_nt: TGTGCCAGCAGTTTAGGGGGTGGAAATAAAGAGACCCAGTACTTC
cdr3_aa: CASSLGGGNKETQYF
j_call: TRBJ2-5
v_call: TRBV12-3/TRBV12-4
clone_size: few
d_call: NA

cdr3_nt: TGTGCCATCAGTGAGTCGGGGACAGGCCAAGAGACCCAGTACTTC
cdr3_aa: CAISESGTGQETQYF
j_call: TRBJ2-5
v_call: TRBV10-3
clone_size: NA
d_call: TRBD1

cdr3_nt: TGCAGTGCTGTTCCAGGGGGCATTGGTCAGCCCCAGCATTTT
cdr3_aa: CSAVPGGIGQPQHF
j_call: TRBJ1-5
v_call: TRBV20-1
clone_size: few
d_call: TRBD1

cdr3_nt: TGCGCCAGCAGCGACGGACAGGGGTTTGGCTACACCTTC
cdr3_aa: CASSDGQGFGYTF
j_call: TRBJ1-2
v_call: TRBV5-1
clone_size: few
d_call: TRBD1

cdr3_nt: TGCAGTGCTAGAGACCATTGGTTGGTAGCGGGAGCAGATACGCAGTATTTT
cdr3_aa: CSARDHWLVAGADTQYF
j_call: TRBJ2-3
v_call: TRBV20-1
clone_size: NA
d_call: TRBD2

cdr3_nt: TGTGCCAGCAGTTACTTTAACAGGGGAACGGGTGAGCAGTTCTTC
cdr3_aa: CASSYFNRGTGEQFF
j_call: TRBJ2-1
v_call: TRBV6-2/TRBV6-3
clone_size: NA
d_call: TRBD1

cdr3_nt: TGCGCCAGCAGCTTATCGACAGGCGGACCGAGCTCCTACGAGCAGTACTTC
cdr3_aa: CASSLSTGGPSSYEQYF
j_call: TRBJ2-7
v_call: TRBV5-1
clone_size: few
d_call: NA

cdr3_nt: TGTGCCACCAGTGACACTCGGGTTGGGGGCACCGGGGAGCTGTTTTTT
cdr3_aa: CATSDTRVGGTGELFF
j_call: TRBJ2-2
v_call: TRBV24-1
clone_size: NA
d_call: NA

cdr3_nt: TGCGCCAGCAGCAACCGGACAGGGACAGATACGCAGTATTTT
cdr3_aa: CASSNRTGTDTQYF
j_call: TRBJ2-3
v_call: TRBV5-1
clone_size: NA
d_call: TRBD1

cdr3_nt: TGTGCCAGCAGCTTAGCCCAGGGAAGGCCAGATACGCAGTATTTT
cdr3_aa: CASSLAQGRPDTQYF
j_call: TRBJ2-3
v_call: TRBV7-2
clone_size: NA
d_call: NA

cdr3_nt: TGTGCCAGCAGTGGAAGACAGGGGGCCGGTGGGTACAATGAGCAGTTCTTC
cdr3_aa: CASSGRQGAGGYNEQFF
j_call: TRBJ2-1
v_call: TRBV28
clone_size: few
d_call: TRBD1

cdr3_nt: TGTGCCAGTAGTGCGGACAGGGCGAATTCACCCCTCCACTTT
cdr3_aa: CASSADRANSPLHF
j_call: TRBJ1-6
v_call: TRBV19
clone_size: NA
d_call: TRBD1

cdr3_nt: TGTGCCAGCAGCTACGTAGCGATGAAGGTCTTGGGCAATGAGCAGTTCTTC
cdr3_aa: CASSYVAMKVLGNEQFF
j_call: TRBJ2-1
v_call: TRBV7-2
clone_size: few
d_call: NA

cdr3_nt: TGCGCCAGCAGCTTCTCCGGGACAGGGGTTGGAGTGACCCAGTACTTC
cdr3_aa: CASSFSGTGVGVTQYF
j_call: TRBJ2-5
v_call: TRBV5-1
clone_size: NA
d_call: TRBD1

cdr3_nt: TGTGCCAGCGGTTTCGAAGGGGCCGGCGAGCAGTACTTC
cdr3_aa: CASGFEGAGEQYF
j_call: TRBJ2-7
v_call: TRBV27
clone_size: NA
d_call: NA

cdr3_nt: TGCGCCAGCAGCCAAGTTCATCTGGCGAGCTCCTACAATGAGCAGTTCTTC
cdr3_aa: CASSQVHLASSYNEQFF
j_call: TRBJ2-1
v_call: TRBV4-1
clone_size: NA
d_call: NA

cdr3_nt: TGCAGCGTTGTGGGGTCAGGGGGAACTGAAGCTTTCTTT
cdr3_aa: CSVVGSGGTEAFF
j_call: TRBJ1-1
v_call: TRBV29-1
clone_size: many
d_call: TRBD1

cdr3_nt: TGTGCCAGCAGCCGGGACTGGGGCACAGATACGCAGTATTTT
cdr3_aa: CASSRDWGTDTQYF
j_call: TRBJ2-3
v_call: TRBV7-6
clone_size: few
d_call: NA

cdr3_nt: TGCAGTGCAGGTGGACTAGCGGGAATAAATGAGCAGTTCTTC
cdr3_aa: CSAGGLAGINEQFF
j_call: TRBJ2-1
v_call: TRBV20-1
clone_size: few
d_call: TRBD2

cdr3_nt: TGTGCCAGCAGCCATTGGGGATCTGGGGCCAACGTCCTGACTTTC
cdr3_aa: CASSHWGSGANVLTF
j_call: TRBJ2-6
v_call: TRBV27
clone_size: NA
d_call: NA

cdr3_nt: TGCAGTGCTAGGTACCCCCCAGATACGCAGTATTTT
cdr3_aa: CSARYPPDTQYF
j_call: TRBJ2-3
v_call: TRBV20-1
clone_size: many
d_call: NA

cdr3_nt: TGTGCCAGCAGTGCACCTCCCAGCGGGGGGAAGCAGTTCTTC
cdr3_aa: CASSAPPSGGKQFF
j_call: TRBJ2-1
v_call: TRBV6-1
clone_size: few
d_call: TRBD2

cdr3_nt: TGTGCCAGCAGCGGGACTCCGGGAGGCACCAAAAACATTCAGTACTTC
cdr3_aa: CASSGTPGGTKNIQYF
j_call: TRBJ2-4
v_call: TRBV12-3/TRBV12-4
clone_size: NA
d_call: TRBD2

cdr3_nt: TGTGCCAGCAGCAGACCAGGGGGAGGAGGCTACACCTTC
cdr3_aa: CASSRPGGGGYTF
j_call: TRBJ1-2
v_call: TRBV7-9
clone_size: few
d_call: TRBD1

cdr3_nt: TGTGCCAGCAGTTTGGTTTTCAGTCAAGAGACCCAGTACTTC
cdr3_aa: CASSLVFSQETQYF
j_call: TRBJ2-5
v_call: TRBV12-3/TRBV12-4
clone_size: few
d_call: NA

cdr3_nt: TGCGCCAGCAGCCCCATTTCGGGCCTAGGCCGGAGGTCCTACAATGAGCAGTTCTTC
cdr3_aa: CASSPISGLGRRSYNEQFF
j_call: TRBJ2-1
v_call: TRBV5-1
clone_size: NA
d_call: NA

cdr3_nt: TGCAGTGCTGGGCGACAGGGGGCGGGGAATCAGCCCCAGCATTTT
cdr3_aa: CSAGRQGAGNQPQHF
j_call: TRBJ1-5
v_call: TRBV20-1
clone_size: NA
d_call: TRBD1

cdr3_nt: TGTGCCAGCAGTTACTCCGGGTTAGCGGGTTCCTACGAGCAGTACTTC
cdr3_aa: CASSYSGLAGSYEQYF
j_call: TRBJ2-7
v_call: TRBV6-5
clone_size: few
d_call: TRBD2

cdr3_nt: TGCAGTGCTAGAATCTCGGGGACAGGGCCCTACGAGCAGTACTTC
cdr3_aa: CSARISGTGPYEQYF
j_call: TRBJ2-7
v_call: TRBV20-1
clone_size: NA
d_call: TRBD1

cdr3_nt: TGTGCCAGCAGTTGGGGAACAGGGGGTAACTACAATGAGCAGTTCTTC
cdr3_aa: CASSWGTGGNYNEQFF
j_call: TRBJ2-1
v_call: TRBV12-3/TRBV12-4
clone_size: NA
d_call: TRBD1

cdr3_nt: TGTGCCAGCAGTCTCCCCGTGGGCGCGCGGGAAAAACTGTTTTTT
cdr3_aa: CASSLPVGAREKLFF
j_call: TRBJ1-4
v_call: TRBV28
clone_size: few
d_call: NA

cdr3_nt: TGCAGTGCCCTAACAAGGGTTTTCACAGATACGCAGTATTTT
cdr3_aa: CSALTRVFTDTQYF
j_call: TRBJ2-3
v_call: TRBV20-1
clone_size: NA
d_call: NA

cdr3_nt: TGTGCCAGCAGCCGCGGGGCCGGGCACAATGAGCAGTTCTTC
cdr3_aa: CASSRGAGHNEQFF
j_call: TRBJ2-1
v_call: TRBV7-2
clone_size: many
d_call: NA

cdr3_nt: TGTGCCAGCAGTTCCCGAATTGGGCGGGGGGACTACAATGAGCAGTTCTTC
cdr3_aa: CASSSRIGRGDYNEQFF
j_call: TRBJ2-1
v_call: TRBV6-5
clone_size: NA
d_call: TRBD2

cdr3_nt: TGTGCCACCTGGACTAGCGGGACCTACGAGCAGTACTTC
cdr3_aa: CATWTSGTYEQYF
j_call: TRBJ2-7
v_call: TRBV7-2
clone_size: NA
d_call: TRBD2

cdr3_nt: TGTGCCACCGGAGACAGGGGGCACGAAAACATTCAGTACTTC
cdr3_aa: CATGDRGHENIQYF
j_call: TRBJ2-4
v_call: TRBV24-1
clone_size: NA
d_call: TRBD1

cdr3_nt: TGTGCCAGCAGCCTTACTAGCGGGACGCGGTTAGGGGAGACCCAGTACTTC
cdr3_aa: CASSLTSGTRLGETQYF
j_call: TRBJ2-5
v_call: TRBV9
clone_size: NA
d_call: TRBD2

cdr3_nt: TGTGCCAGCAGGACACAGGGTGGGAACACTGAAGCTTTCTTT
cdr3_aa: CASRTQGGNTEAFF
j_call: TRBJ1-1
v_call: TRBV2
clone_size: many
d_call: NA

cdr3_nt: TGTGCCAGCAGTTTGCCTAGCGGGATCTACAATGAGCAGTTCTTC
cdr3_aa: CASSLPSGIYNEQFF
j_call: TRBJ2-1
v_call: TRBV12-3/TRBV12-4
clone_size: NA
d_call: TRBD2

cdr3_nt: TGTGCCAGCAGCTTATTCTACGGGGATTACAATGAGCAGTTCTTC
cdr3_aa: CASSLFYGDYNEQFF
j_call: TRBJ2-1
v_call: TRBV7-9
clone_size: few
d_call: NA

cdr3_nt: TGTGCCAGCAGCTCCCCGGCAGGGGCCCTCCACACAGATACGCAGTATTTT
cdr3_aa: CASSSPAGALHTDTQYF
j_call: TRBJ2-3
v_call: TRBV6-1
clone_size: NA
d_call: NA